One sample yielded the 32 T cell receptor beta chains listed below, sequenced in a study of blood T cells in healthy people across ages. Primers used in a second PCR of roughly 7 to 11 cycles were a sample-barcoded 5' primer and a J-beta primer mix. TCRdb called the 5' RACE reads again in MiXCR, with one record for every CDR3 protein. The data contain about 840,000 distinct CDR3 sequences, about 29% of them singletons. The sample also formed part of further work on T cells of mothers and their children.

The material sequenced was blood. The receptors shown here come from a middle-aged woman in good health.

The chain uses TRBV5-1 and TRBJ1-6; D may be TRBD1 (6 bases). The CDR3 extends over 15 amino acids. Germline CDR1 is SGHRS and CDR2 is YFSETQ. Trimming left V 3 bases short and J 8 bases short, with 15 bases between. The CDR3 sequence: CASSSVGGADSPLHF. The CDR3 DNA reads TGCGCCAGCAGCTCCGTCGGGGGGGCAGATTCACCCCTCCACTTT.

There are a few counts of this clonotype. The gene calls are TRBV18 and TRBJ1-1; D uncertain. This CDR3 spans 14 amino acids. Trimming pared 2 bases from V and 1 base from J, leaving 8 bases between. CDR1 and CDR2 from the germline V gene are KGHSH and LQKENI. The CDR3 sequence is CASSPTTPNTEAFF. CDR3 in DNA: TGTGCCAGCTCACCAACGACCCCGAACACTGAAGCTTTCTTT.

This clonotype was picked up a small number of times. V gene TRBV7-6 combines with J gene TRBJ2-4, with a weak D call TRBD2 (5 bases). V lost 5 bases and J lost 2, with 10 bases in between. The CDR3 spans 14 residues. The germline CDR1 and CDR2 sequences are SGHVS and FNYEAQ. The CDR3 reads CASSTSGSKNIQYF. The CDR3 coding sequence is TGTGCCAGCAGCACGTCGGGATCCAAAAACATTCAGTACTTC.

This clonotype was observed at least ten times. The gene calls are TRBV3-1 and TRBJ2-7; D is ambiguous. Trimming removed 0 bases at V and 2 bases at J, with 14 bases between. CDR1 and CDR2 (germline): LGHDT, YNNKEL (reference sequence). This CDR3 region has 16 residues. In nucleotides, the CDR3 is TGTGCCAGCAGCCAAGATGAGGCCGCTATTCCCTACGAGCAGTACTTC. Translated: CASSQDEAAIPYEQYF.

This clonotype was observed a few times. CDR3 protein: CASSPVSAPDTQYF. In nucleotides, the CDR3 is TGTGCCAGCTCACCGGTCTCGGCCCCAGATACGCAGTATTTT. The chain is built from TRBV18 and TRBJ2-3; D not certain. V shed 3 bases and J shed 4 bases, with 11 bases lying between them. CDR3 length: 14 amino acids. Germline loops: CDR1 KGHSH, CDR2 LQKENI.

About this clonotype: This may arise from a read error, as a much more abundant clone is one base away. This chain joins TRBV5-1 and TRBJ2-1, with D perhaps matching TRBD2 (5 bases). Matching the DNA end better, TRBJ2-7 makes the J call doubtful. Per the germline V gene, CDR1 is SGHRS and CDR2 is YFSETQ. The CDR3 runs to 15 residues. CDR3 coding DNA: TGCGCCAGCAGCTTTCTGGGGAGCTCCTACAATGAGCAGTACTTC. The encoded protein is CASSFLGSSYNEQYF.

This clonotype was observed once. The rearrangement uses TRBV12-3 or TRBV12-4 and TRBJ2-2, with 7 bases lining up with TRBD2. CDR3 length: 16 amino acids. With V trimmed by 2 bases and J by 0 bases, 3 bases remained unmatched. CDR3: CASSLKAGANTGELFF. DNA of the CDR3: TGTGCCAGCAGTTTAAAGGCGGGAGCGAACACCGGGGAGCTGTTTTTT.

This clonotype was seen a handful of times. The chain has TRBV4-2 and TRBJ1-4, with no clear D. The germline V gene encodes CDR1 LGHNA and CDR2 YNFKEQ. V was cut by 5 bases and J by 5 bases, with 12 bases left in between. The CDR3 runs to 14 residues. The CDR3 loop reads CASSETPLNEKLFF. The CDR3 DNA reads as TGTGCCAGCAGCGAAACCCCCCTAAATGAAAAACTGTTTTTT.

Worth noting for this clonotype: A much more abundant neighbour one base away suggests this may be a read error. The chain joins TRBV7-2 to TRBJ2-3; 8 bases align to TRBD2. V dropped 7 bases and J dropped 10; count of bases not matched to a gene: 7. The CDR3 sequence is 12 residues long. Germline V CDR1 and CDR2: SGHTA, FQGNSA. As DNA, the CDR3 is TGTGCCAGCAACGTCGGGACTAGATCGCAGTATTTT. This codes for CASNVGTRSQYF.

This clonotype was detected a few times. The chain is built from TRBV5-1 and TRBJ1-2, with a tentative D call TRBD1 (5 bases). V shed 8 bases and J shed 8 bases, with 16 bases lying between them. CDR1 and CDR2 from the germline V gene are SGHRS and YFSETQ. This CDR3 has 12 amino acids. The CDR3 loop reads CARPGPGGGYTF. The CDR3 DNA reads TGCGCCAGACCGGGACCCGGTGGAGGCTACACCTTC. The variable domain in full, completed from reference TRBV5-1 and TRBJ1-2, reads KAGVTQTPRYLIKTRGQQVTLSCSPISGHRSVSWYQQTPGQGLQFLFEYFSETQRNKGNFPGRFSGRQFSNSRSEMNVSTLELGDSALYLCARPGPGGGYTFGSGTRLTVV.

The CDR3 nucleotides are TGTGCCAGCAACCCCGGGACGGAAAAAAACATGCAGTACTTC. This encodes CASNPGTEKNMQYF. V usage is TRBV21-1 and J usage is TRBJ2-4; the table's D gene call, TRBD1, was not cross checked with the DNA. TRBV21-1 corresponds to a pseudogene. The CDR3 is made up of 14 amino acids.

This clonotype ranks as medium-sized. CDR3 in DNA: TGTGCCAGCCGCGGGGCGGCGGCTGAAGCTTTCTTT. Translation: CASRGAAAEAFF. The J gene is TRBJ1-1, the V gene TRBV27; tentative D call: TRBD1 (5 bases). This CDR3 has 12 amino acids. CDR1 MNHEY and CDR2 SMNVEV come from the germline V gene (reference sequence). Trimming pared 8 bases from V and 6 bases from J, leaving 13 bases between.

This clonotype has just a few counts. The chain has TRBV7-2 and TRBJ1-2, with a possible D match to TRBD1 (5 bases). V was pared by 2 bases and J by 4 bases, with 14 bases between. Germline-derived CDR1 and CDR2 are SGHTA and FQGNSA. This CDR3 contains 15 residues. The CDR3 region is CASSLNGGWGYGYTF. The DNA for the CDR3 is TGTGCCAGCAGCTTAAATGGGGGATGGGGCTATGGCTACACCTTC.

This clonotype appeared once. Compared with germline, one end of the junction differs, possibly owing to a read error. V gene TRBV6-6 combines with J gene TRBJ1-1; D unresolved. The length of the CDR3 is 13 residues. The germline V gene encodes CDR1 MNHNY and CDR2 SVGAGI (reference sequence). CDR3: CASSYAAPWEAFF. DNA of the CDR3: TGTGCCAGTAGTTACGCGGCCCCGTGGGAAGCTTTCTTT.

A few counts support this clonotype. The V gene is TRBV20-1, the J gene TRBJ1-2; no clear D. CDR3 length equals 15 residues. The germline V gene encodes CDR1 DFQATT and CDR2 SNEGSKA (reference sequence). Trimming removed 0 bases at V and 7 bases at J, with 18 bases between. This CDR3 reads CSAREGGPATSGYTF. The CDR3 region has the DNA TGCAGTGCTAGAGAGGGAGGGCCAGCTACTAGTGGCTACACCTTC.

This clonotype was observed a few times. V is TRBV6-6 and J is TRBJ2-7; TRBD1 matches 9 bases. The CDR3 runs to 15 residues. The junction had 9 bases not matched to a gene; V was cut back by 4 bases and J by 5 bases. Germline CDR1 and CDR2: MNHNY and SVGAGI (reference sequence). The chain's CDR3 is CASSSIVRQGDEQYF. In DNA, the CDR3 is TGTGCCAGCAGTTCAATTGTAAGACAGGGGGACGAGCAGTACTTC.

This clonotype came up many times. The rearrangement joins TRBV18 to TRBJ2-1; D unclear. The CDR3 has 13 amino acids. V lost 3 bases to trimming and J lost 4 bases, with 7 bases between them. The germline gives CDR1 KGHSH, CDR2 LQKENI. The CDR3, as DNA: TGTGCCAGCTCACCCCACAAATACAATGAGCAGTTCTTC. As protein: CASSPHKYNEQFF.

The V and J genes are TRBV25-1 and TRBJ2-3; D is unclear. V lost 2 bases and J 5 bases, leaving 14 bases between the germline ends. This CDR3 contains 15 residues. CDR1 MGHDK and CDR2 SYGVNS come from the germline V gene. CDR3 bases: TGTGCCAGCAGTGAAGGCTCATCTAGAGGAGATACGCAGTATTTT. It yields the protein CASSEGSSRGDTQYF.

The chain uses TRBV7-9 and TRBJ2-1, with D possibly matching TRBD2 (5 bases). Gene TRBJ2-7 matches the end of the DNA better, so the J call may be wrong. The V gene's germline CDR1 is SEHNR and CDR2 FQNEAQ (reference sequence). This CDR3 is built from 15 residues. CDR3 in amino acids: CASSPPGISYNEQYF. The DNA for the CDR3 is TGTGCCAGCAGCCCGCCGGGAATATCCTACAATGAGCAGTACTTC.

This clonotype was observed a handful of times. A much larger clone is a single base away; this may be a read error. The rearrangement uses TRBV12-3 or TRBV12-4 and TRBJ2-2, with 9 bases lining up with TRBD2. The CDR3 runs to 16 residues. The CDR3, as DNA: TGTGCCAGCAGTTTCTTCGCGGGGGGGCGCACCGGGGAGCGGTTTTTT. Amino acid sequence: CASSFFAGGRTGERFF.

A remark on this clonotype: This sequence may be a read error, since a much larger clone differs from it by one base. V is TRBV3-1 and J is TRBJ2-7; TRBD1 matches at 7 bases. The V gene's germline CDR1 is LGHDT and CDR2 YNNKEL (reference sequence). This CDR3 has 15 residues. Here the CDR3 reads CASSQGGTATYEQDF. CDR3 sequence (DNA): TGTGCCAGCAGCCAAGGTGGGACAGCTACCTACGAGCAGGACTTC.

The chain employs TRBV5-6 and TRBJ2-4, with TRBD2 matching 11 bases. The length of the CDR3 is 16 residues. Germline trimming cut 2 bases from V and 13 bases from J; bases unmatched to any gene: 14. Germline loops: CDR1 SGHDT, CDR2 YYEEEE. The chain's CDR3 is CASSLETSGALREQYF. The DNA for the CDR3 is TGTGCCAGCAGCTTAGAGACTAGCGGGGCGCTTAGGGAGCAGTACTTC. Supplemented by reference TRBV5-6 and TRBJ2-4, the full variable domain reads DAGVTQSPTHLIKTRGQQVTLRCSPKSGHDTVSWYQQALGQGPQFIFQYYEEEERQRGNFPDRFSGHQFPNYSSELNVNALLLGDSALYLCASSLETSGALREQYFGAGTRLSVL.

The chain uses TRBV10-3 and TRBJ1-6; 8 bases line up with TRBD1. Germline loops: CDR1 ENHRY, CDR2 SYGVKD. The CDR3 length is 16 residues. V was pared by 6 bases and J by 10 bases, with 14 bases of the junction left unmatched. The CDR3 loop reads CAISGEDRDRGSPLHF. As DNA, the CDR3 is TGTGCCATCAGCGGGGAGGACAGGGATCGGGGCTCACCCCTCCACTTT.

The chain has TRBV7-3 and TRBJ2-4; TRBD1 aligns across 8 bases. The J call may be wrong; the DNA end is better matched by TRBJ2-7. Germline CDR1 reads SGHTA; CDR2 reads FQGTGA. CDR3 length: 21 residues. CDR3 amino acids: CASSPPGRTSLGQGWRYEQYF. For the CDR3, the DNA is TGTGCCAGCAGCCCACCTGGTCGGACGAGCCTTGGACAGGGTTGGAGGTACGAGCAGTACTTC.

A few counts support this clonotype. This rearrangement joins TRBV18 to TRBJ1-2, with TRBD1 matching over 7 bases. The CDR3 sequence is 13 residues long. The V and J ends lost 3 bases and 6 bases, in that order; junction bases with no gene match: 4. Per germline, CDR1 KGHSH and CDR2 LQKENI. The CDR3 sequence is CASSPDQGDGYTF. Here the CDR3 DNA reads TGTGCCAGCTCACCGGATCAGGGGGATGGCTACACCTTC.

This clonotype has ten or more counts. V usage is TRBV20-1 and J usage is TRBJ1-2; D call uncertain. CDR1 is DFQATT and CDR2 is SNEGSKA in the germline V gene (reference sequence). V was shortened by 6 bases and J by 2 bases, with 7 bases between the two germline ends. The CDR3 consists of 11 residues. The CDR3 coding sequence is TGCAGTGCCAGGCAGAACTATGGCTACACCTTC. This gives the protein CSARQNYGYTF.

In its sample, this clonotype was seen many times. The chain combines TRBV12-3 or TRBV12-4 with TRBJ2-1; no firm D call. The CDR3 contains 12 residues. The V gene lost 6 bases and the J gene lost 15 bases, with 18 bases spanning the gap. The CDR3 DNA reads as TGTGCCAGCAGCGACGGCCCCTCCTTTAGGTTCTTC. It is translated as CASSDGPSFRFF.

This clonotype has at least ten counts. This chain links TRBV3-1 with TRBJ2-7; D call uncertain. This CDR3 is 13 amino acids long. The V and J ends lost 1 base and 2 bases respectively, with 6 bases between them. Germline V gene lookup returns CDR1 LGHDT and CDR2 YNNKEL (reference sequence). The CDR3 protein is CASSQGRPYEQYF. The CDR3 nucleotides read TGTGCCAGCAGCCAAGGGCGACCCTACGAGCAGTACTTC.

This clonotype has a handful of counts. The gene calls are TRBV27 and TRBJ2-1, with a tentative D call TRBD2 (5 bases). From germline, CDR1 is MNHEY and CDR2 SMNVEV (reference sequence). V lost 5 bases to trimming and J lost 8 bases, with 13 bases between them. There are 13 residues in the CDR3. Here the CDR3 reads CASSTGIFDEQFF. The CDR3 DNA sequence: TGTGCCAGCAGTACCGGGATTTTCGATGAGCAGTTCTTC.

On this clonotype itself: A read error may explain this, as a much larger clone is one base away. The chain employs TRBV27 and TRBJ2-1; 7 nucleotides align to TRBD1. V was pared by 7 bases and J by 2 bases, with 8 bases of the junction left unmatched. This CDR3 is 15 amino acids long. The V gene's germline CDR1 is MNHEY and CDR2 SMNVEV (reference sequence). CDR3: CASMKTGYTYNEQFF. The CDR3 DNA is TGTGCCAGCATGAAGACAGGGTACACCTACAATGAGCAGTTCTTC.

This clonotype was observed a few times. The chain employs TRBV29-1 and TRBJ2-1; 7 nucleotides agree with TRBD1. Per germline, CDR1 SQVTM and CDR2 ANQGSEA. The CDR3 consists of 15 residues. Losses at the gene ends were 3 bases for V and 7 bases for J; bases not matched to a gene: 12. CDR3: CSVESSEGAGNEQFF. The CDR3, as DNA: TGCAGCGTTGAGAGCAGTGAGGGGGCAGGGAATGAGCAGTTCTTC.

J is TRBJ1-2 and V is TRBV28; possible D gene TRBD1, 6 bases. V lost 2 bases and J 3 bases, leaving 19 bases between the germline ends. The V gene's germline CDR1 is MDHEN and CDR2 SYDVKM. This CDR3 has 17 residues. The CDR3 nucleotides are TGTGCCAGCAGTTTAAGGGACATCTTTTCGCCGGACTATGGCTACACCTTC. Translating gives CASSLRDIFSPDYGYTF.